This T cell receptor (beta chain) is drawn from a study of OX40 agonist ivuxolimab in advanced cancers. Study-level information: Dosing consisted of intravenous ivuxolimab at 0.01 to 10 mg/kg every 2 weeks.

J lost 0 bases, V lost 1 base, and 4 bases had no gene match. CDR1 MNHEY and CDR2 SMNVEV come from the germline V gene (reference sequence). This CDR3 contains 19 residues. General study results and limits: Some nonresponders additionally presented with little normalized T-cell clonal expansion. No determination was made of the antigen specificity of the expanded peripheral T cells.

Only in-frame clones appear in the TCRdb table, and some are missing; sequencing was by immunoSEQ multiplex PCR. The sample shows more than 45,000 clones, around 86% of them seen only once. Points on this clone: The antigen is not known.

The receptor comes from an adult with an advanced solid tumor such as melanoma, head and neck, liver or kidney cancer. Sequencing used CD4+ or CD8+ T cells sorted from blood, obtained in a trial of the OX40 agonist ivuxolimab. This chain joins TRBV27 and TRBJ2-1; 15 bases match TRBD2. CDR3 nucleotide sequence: TGTGCCAGCAGTTTATGGACTAGCGGGAGGGCGAGCTCCTACAATGAGCAGTTCTTC. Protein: CASSLWTSGRASSYNEQFF.